This TCR beta chain was identified in a study of blood T cells in healthy people across ages. Study-wide background: Through template switching, about one barcoded beta molecule was captured per two T cells, as measured in model experiments.

This clonotype has just a few counts. Its specificity is unknown. CDR1 is ENHRY, CDR2 SYGVKD, per germline. This CDR3 has 14 residues. Unmatched junction bases numbered 5, after V lost 3 bases and J lost 9 bases. Each donor's blood draw was around 9.2 milliliters of peripheral blood. Alongside a J-beta primer mix, a sample-barcoded 5' primer served in a second PCR lasting about 7 to 11 cycles. TCRdb redid the calling of the 5' RACE reads with MiXCR, one entry per CDR3 protein. The sample holds around 600,000 distinct CDR3 sequences, around 50% seen once. General study points: A conclusive naive versus antigen-experienced comparison was prevented by the unsorted PBMCs.

The sample comprised blood. The chain is built from TRBV10-3 and TRBJ2-1; the match to TRBD1 covers 10 bases. This TCR derives from a man older than 75 in good health. The CDR3 DNA reads TGTGCCATCAGTGATTGGGACAGGGGCCCTGAGCAGTTCTTC. Amino acids: CAISDWDRGPEQFF.